This T cell receptor beta chain was observed in a study of blood T cell repertoires in COVID-19 (dated by TCRdb to about 2020). As for the study more broadly: Samples covering the acute and convalescent phases of COVID-19 were provided by collaborators in the United States, Italy and Spain. The repertoires were made available in a free public database intended to serve as a resource for research on the immune response to SARS-CoV-2. Subjects who had been exposed to COVID-19, were actively infected with it, or had recovered from it provided the deeply sampled blood TCRbeta repertoires that made up the dataset. The material from the prospective study consisted of cDNA or gDNA derived from T cells, B-cell-depleted T cells, or PBMCs. A de-identified subject ID, COVID-19 status, age in years and sex were almost always included in the sample metadata. Where available, HLA class I and class II types were taken from metadata supplied by the sample provider and were not determined by assay-based typing. Samples came from the ongoing ImmuneRACE study (first 160 participants) plus 1,254 subjects from 6 global collaborators. What the authors observed across the whole study: How much clinical and demographic metadata was included differed by source and by participant, and the metadata was provided uncurated.

For this chain, trimming is 4 bases at the V end and 3 bases at the J end, and the number of junction bases without a gene match is 6. Reading the germline V gene gives CDR1 MGHRA and CDR2 YSYEKL. The CDR3 has 16 amino acids, counting the end cysteine and phenylalanine. The only DNA kept is the CDR3, 48 bases in frame from the first base. Notes on this clone: The specificity of this receptor is unknown. The sample holds no much larger clone one base away, and base qualities are not on file.

TCRbeta CDR3 regions were amplified from genomic DNA by means of the immunoSEQ Assay, a bias-controlled multiplex PCR. Processing in the source paper ran as follows. The number of nucleated cells in each sample was estimated from the amplification of reference gene primers within the assay. To quantify the absolute abundance of each unique TCRbeta CDR3 rearrangement, sequence reads were collapsed and filtered. For each sample, productive Simpson clonality was calculated as the square root of Simpson's diversity index across productive rearrangements. TCRdb mirrors the immuneACCESS table, restricted to in-frame sequences. Some clones are absent from its copies; in checked studies, under half trace to an unresolved V gene, and the reason for the others is unknown. That table is the source of V, J and clone size, and D and trimming were worked out from the DNA. Present in this sample are 250,000 to 300,000 clones, 75% to 90% of which were seen just once. Around an eighth of the sample is held by the ten biggest clonotypes.

The collaborating institutions used their own protocols to collect whole blood in K2EDTA tubes. For TCRbeta analysis, collaborator samples were shipped as frozen whole blood, as isolated PBMCs, or as DNA extracted from either sample type. The sample was peripheral blood. The sequence is built from TRBV4-1 and TRBJ2-5; TRBD2 aligns with 12 central bases. This TCR derives from a woman aged 55 to 70 with acute or convalescent COVID-19. The DNA sequence is as follows: TGCGCCAGCAGCCGGGTGGGACTAGCGGGTAAAGAGACCCAGTACTTC. Protein translation: CASSRVGLAGKETQYF.